The TCR beta chain described here comes from a study of blood T cells in healthy people across ages. Alongside a J-beta primer mix, a sample-barcoded 5' primer served in a second PCR lasting roughly 6 to 11 cycles. TCRdb used MiXCR to reprocess the 5' RACE reads, holding one entry per CDR3 protein. The profile shows 650,000 to 1,000,000 distinct CDR3 sequences, around 34% of them singletons. The CDR3 sequence is 15 residues long. Germline V lookup: CDR1 SGDLS, CDR2 YYNGEE. J lost 2 bases, V lost 4 bases, and 6 bases had no gene match. The V gene is TRBV9, the J gene TRBJ2-3, with 8 bases fitting TRBD2. The receptor was isolated from a man aged 18 to 30 in good health. Material for sequencing was blood. Here the CDR3 reads CASSPRRGVTDTQYF. The CDR3 bases are TGTGCCAGCAGCCCCAGGCGGGGGGTCACAGATACGCAGTATTTT.